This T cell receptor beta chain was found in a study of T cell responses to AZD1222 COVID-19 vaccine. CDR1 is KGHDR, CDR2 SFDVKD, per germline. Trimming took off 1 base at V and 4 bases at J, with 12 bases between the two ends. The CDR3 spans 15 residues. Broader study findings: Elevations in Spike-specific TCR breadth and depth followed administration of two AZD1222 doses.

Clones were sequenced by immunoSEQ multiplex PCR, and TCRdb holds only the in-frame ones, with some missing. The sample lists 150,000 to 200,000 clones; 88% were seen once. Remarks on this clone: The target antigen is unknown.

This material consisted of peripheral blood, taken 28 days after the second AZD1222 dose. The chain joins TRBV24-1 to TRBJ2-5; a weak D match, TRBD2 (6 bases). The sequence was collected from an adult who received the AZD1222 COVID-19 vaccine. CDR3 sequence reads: CATSDFAGGPETQYF. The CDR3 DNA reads TGTGCCACCAGTGATTTTGCCGGAGGGCCAGAGACCCAGTACTTC.